The sequence of this TCR beta chain was determined in a study of identical twins. Study conclusions and caveats: Possibly, invariant MAIT and iNKT cells partly confounded zero-insertion analyses. Carriage of fewer insertions was seen in abundant cord blood beta clonotypes, whereas memory repertoires showed none.

Comment on this clonotype: Its antigen is still unknown.

The authors used template switching to add a universal primer site and gave cDNA unique molecular identifiers. Each CDR3 protein gets one entry after TCRdb re-called the 5' RACE reads with MiXCR. In the table there are 400,000 to 500,000 distinct CDR3 sequences, about 18% of which are singletons. Healthy Caucasians made up all donors. This clonotype was obtained from a man aged 50 to 59 in good health. The specimen sequenced was naive T cells sorted from blood.

The CDR3 reads CSVESGVLGGGGIQYF. Here the CDR3 DNA reads TGCAGCGTTGAATCCGGTGTGTTGGGGGGCGGAGGCATTCAGTACTTC. This chain uses TRBV29-1 with TRBJ2-4; D tentatively reads TRBD1 or TRBD2 (6 bases each). There are 16 residues in the CDR3. V was trimmed by 2 bases and J by 9 bases, leaving 23 bases between them. Germline loops: CDR1 SQVTM, CDR2 ANQGSEA.